This section outlines one T cell receptor beta chain sequence together with its context. Template material for TCR beta VDJ and CDR3 profiling consisted of genomic DNA. MiXCR, applied by TCRdb to the reads, yields one record per CDR3 protein. The repertoire consists of about 120,000 distinct CDR3 sequences, with approximately 36% occurring once and the leading ten covering about 2.4%. This record comes from a study of CD8+CD57+ T cells in acquired aplastic anemia. There are 16 residues in the CDR3. The V and J ends lost 4 bases and 4 bases, in that order; junction bases with no gene match: 9. The germline gives CDR1 SQVTM, CDR2 ANQGSEA. For sequencing, patients were chosen who had shown expansion of CD8+CD57+ cells by flow cytometry. Among the patients, all had severe acquired aplastic anemia.

The receptor's source is a human donor with aplastic anemia. The rearrangement joins TRBV29-1 to TRBJ2-1; TRBD2 matches 11 bases. The sample taken for sequencing was sorted CD4+, CD8+, or CD8+CD57+ T cells (not recorded which) from PBMCs. In DNA, the CDR3 is TGCAGCGTTGGGGAGTTAGCGGGGGGGCCGTACAATGAGCAGTTCTTC. Amino acid sequence: CSVGELAGGPYNEQFF.